Only a few counts were recorded for the clone carrying this T cell receptor (beta chain). These data belong to a study of blood T cell repertoires in COVID-19. About the study: Acute and convalescent COVID-19 samples came from the United States, Italy and Spain. In each case, the material was cDNA or gDNA derived from T cells, B-cell-depleted T cells, or PBMCs.

Sequencing was performed with immunoSEQ multiplex PCR; in TCRdb, only in-frame clones are kept and a portion is missing. The sample contains about 64,000 clones, around 83% of which appear only once. The V gene end was trimmed by 8 bases and the J gene end by 3 bases; junction bases not matched to a gene: 5. This CDR3 region has 13 residues. This chain joins TRBV12-3 or TRBV12-4 and TRBJ2-3, with 7 bases fitting TRBD2. The sample consisted of peripheral blood. The TCR comes from a woman aged 55-70 years with acute or convalescent COVID-19. The CDR3 sequence: CASRGGLTDTQYF. CDR3 in DNA: TGTGCCAGCCGGGGAGGGCTTACAGATACGCAGTATTTT.